This T cell receptor beta chain was documented in a study of cytomegalovirus exposure and HLA in healthy donors. General study points: Cytomegalovirus-associated TCR beta chains were listed, numbering some 180. Researchers reported in a later analysis that a missense DCLRE1C variant was tied to TCR beta V- and J-gene trimming. The authors reported that TCR beta sequences could predict HLA-A and HLA-B alleles. These predictions were accurate for most subjects in the first cohort.

It was with 60 Vbeta and 13 Jbeta primers that the PCR ran. Repertoires were generated with immunoSEQ multiplex PCR, while TCRdb's copy carries only in-frame clones and drops some. The table shows about 110,000 clones, with roughly 80% occurring only once. This clone has a handful of counts. Its antigen is currently unknown. From germline, CDR1 is GTSNPN and CDR2 SVGIG (reference sequence). This CDR3 region has 14 residues. Losses at the gene ends were 2 bases for V and 4 bases for J; bases not matched to a gene: 7. Sequenced input: PBMCs. This clonotype originated in a man younger than 45 in good health and CMV-seropositive. V and J are TRBV30 and TRBJ1-2; 7 bases align to TRBD1. The CDR3 loop reads CAWSLGGEIYGYTF. CDR3 in DNA: TGTGCCTGGAGTCTAGGGGGCGAAATCTATGGCTACACCTTC.